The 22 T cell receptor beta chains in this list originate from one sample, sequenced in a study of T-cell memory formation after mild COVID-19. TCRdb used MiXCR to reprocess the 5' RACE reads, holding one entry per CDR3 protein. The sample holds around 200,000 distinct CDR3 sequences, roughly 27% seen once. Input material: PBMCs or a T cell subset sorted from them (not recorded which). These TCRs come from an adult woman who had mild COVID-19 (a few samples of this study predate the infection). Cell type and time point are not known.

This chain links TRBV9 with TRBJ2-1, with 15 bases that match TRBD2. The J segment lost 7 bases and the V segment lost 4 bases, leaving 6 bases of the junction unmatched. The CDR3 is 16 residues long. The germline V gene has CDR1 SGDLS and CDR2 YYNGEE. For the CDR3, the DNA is TGTGCCAGCAGCCCTAGTGGGACTAGCGGGAGGAATGAGCAGTTCTTC. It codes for CASSPSGTSGRNEQFF. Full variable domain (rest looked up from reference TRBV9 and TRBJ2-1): DSGVTQTPKHLITATGQRVTLRCSPRSGDLSVYWYQQSLDQGLQFLIQYYNGEERAKGNILERFSAQQFPDLHSELNLSSLELGDSALYFCASSPSGTSGRNEQFFGPGTRLTVL.

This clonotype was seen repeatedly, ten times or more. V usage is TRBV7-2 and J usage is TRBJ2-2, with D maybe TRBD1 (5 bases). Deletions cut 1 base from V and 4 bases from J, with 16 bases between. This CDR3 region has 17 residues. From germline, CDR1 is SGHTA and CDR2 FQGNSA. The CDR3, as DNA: TGTGCCAGCAGCTTAGAAGGGGCTAGTGTGGGCACCGGGGAGCTGTTTTTT. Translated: CASSLEGASVGTGELFF. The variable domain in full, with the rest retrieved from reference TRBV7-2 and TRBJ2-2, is GAGVSQSPSNKVTEKGKDVELRCDPISGHTALYWYRQSLGQGLEFLIYFQGNSAPDKSGLPSDRFSAERTGGSVSTLTIQRTQQEDSAVYLCASSLEGASVGTGELFFGEGSRLTVL.

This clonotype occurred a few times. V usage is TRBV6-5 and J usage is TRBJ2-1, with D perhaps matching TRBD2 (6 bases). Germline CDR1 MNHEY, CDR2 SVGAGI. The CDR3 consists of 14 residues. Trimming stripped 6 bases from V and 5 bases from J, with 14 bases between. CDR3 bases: TGTGCCAGCAGCCATGGAGGGTATGACAATGAGCAGTTCTTC. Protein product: CASSHGGYDNEQFF.

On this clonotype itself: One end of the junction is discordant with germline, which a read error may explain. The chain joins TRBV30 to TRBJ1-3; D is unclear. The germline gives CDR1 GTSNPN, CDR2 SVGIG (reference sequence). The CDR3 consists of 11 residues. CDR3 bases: TGTGCATGGAGCGCCGGAAACACCATATATTTT. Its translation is CAWSAGNTIYF.

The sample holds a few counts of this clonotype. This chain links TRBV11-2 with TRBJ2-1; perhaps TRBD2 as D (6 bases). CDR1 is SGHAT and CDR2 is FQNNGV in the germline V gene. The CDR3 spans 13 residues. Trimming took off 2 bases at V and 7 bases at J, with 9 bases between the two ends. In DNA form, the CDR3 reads TGTGCCAGCAGCTTAAATGGGGGGAATGAGCAGTTCTTC. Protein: CASSLNGGNEQFF.

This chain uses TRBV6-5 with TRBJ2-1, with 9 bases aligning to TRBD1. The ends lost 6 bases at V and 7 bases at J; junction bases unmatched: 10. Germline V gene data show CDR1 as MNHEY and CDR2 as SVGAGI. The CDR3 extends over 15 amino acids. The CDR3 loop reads CASRNNRGLGNEQFF. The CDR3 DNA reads TGTGCCAGCAGAAATAACAGGGGGCTTGGTAATGAGCAGTTCTTC.

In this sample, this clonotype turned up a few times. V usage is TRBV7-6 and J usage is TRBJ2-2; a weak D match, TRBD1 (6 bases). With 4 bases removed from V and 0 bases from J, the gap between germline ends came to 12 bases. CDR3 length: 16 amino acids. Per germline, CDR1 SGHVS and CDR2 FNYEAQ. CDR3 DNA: TGTGCCAGCAGCTCCCCGGACAGCGCGAACACCGGGGAGCTGTTTTTT. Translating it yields CASSSPDSANTGELFF.

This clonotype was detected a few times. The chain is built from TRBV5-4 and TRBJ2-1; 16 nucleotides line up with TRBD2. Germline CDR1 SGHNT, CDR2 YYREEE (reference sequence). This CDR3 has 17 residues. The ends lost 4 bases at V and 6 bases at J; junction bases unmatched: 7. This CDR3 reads CASSGTSGGAAFNEQFF. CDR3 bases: TGTGCCAGCAGCGGGACTAGCGGGGGGGCTGCGTTCAATGAGCAGTTCTTC. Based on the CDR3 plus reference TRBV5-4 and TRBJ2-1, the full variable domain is ETGVTQSPTHLIKTRGQQVTLRCSSQSGHNTVSWYQQALGQGPQFIFQYYREEENGRGNFPPRFSGLQFPNYSSELNVNALELDDSALYLCASSGTSGGAAFNEQFFGPGTRLTVL.

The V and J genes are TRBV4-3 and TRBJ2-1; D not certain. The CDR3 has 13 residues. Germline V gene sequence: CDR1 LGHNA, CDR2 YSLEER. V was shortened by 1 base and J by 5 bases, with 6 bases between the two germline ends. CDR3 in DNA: TGCGCCAGCAGCCAAGGATTTAACAATGAGCAGTTCTTC. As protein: CASSQGFNNEQFF.

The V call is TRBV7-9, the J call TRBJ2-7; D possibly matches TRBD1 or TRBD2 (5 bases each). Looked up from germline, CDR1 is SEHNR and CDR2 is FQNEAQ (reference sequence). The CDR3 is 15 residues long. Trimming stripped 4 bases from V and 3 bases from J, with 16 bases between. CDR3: CASSSPWDPYYEQYF. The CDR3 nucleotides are TGTGCCAGCAGCTCCCCTTGGGACCCCTACTACGAGCAGTACTTC.

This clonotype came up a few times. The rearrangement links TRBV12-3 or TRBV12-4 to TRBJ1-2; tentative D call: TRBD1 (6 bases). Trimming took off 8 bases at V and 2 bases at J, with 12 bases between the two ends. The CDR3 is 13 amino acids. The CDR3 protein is CASSTGINYGYTF. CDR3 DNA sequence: TGTGCCAGCTCAACAGGGATCAACTATGGCTACACCTTC.

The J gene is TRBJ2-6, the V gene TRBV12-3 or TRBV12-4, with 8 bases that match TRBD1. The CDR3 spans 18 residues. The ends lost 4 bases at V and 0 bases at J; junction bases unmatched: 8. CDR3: CASSSPGQDRSGANVLTF. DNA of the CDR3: TGTGCCAGCAGTTCGCCGGGACAGGACCGCTCTGGGGCCAACGTCCTGACTTTC.

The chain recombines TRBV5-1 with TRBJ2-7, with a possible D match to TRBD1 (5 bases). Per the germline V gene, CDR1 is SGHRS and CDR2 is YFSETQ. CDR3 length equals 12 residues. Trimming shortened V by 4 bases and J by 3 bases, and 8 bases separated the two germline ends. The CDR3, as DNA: TGCGCCAGCAGCCAGGGAAACTACGAGCAGTACTTC. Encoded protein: CASSQGNYEQYF.

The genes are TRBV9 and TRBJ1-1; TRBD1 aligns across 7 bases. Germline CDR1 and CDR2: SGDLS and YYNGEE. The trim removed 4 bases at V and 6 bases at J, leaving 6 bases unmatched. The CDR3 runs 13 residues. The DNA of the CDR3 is TGTGCCAGCAGCACCGACAGGGACCCTGAAGCTTTCTTT. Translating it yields CASSTDRDPEAFF.

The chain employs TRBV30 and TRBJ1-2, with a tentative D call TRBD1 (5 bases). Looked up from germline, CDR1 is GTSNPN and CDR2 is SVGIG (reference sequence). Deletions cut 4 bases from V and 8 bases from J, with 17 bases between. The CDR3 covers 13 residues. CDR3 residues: CAWIPEGLRGYTF. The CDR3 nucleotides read TGTGCCTGGATCCCTGAGGGGCTCCGAGGCTACACCTTC.

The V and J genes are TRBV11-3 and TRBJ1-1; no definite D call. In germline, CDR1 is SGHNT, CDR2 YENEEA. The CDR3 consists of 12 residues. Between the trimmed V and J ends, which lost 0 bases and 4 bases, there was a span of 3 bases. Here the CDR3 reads CASSLDGTEAFF. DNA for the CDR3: TGTGCCAGCAGCTTAGACGGCACTGAAGCTTTCTTT.

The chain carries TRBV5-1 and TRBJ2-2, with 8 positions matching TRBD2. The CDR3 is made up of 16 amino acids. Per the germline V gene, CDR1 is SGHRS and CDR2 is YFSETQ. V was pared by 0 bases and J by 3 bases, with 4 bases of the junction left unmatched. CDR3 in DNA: TGCGCCAGCAGCTTGGCACTAGCGGCCGACACCGGGGAGCTGTTTTTT. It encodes CASSLALAADTGELFF.

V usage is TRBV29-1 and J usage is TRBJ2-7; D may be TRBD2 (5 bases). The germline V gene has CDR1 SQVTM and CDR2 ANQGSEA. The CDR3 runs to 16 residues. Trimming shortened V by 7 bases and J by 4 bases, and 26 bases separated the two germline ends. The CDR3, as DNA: TGCAGCGCATCTTTTCCACCCGGGATACGGGGTTACGAGCAGTACTTC. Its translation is CSASFPPGIRGYEQYF.

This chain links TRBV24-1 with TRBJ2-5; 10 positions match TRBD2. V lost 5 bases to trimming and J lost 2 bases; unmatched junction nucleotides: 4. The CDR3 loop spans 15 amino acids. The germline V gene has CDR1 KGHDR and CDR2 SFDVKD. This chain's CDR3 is CATSGAGGIQETQYF. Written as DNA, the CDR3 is TGTGCCACCAGTGGAGCGGGAGGGATACAAGAGACCCAGTACTTC.

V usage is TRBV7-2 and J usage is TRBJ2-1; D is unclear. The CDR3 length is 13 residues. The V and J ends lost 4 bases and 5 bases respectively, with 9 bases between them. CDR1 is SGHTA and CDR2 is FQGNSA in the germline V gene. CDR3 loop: CASSSAPNNEQFF. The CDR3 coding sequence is TGTGCCAGCAGCTCAGCCCCCAACAATGAGCAGTTCTTC.

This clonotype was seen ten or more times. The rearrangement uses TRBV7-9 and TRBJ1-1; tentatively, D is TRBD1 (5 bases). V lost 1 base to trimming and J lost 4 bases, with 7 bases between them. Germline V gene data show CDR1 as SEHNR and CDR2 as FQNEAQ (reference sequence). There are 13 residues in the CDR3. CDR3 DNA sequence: TGTGCCAGCAGCTTAGGGGGCAGCACTGAAGCTTTCTTT. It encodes CASSLGGSTEAFF.

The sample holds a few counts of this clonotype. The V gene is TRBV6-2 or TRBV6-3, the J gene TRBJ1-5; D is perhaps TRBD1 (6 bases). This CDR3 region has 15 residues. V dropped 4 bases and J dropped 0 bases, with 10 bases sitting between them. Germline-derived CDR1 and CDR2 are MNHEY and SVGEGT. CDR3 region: CASSSQGYSNQPQHF. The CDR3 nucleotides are TGTGCCAGCAGTTCCCAGGGGTATAGCAATCAGCCCCAGCATTTT.